The rows below give T cell receptor beta chains drawn from one sample of a study of blood T cell repertoires in COVID-19. The protocol was immunoSEQ multiplex PCR, while the TCRdb copy is restricted to in-frame clones and leaves out a portion. Among approximately 130,000 clones listed, 85% were seen once. Sequencing used peripheral blood. The receptors were sampled from a human donor in a cohort sampled during active COVID-19. CDR3s include the opening cysteine and the closing phenylalanine or tryptophan. D genes are given only for firm matches. The size field is filled for only some rows; it gives once, few, many or a size class.

J gene: TRBJ2-3
D gene: TRBD2
clone size: -
V gene: TRBV5-1
CDR3 protein: CASSLSSGSTDTQYF
CDR3 DNA: TGCGCCAGCAGCTTGTCTAGCGGGAGTACAGATACGCAGTATTTT

J gene: TRBJ2-1
D gene: -
clone size: -
V gene: TRBV5-5
CDR3 protein: CASLSRVNEQFF
CDR3 DNA: TGTGCCAGCCTTTCCCGGGTCAATGAGCAGTTCTTC

J gene: TRBJ1-1
D gene: -
clone size: -
V gene: TRBV10-3
CDR3 protein: CAISESTGDGTEAFF
CDR3 DNA: TGTGCCATCAGTGAGTCGACGGGGGACGGCACTGAAGCTTTCTTT

J gene: TRBJ2-7
D gene: TRBD2
clone size: -
V gene: TRBV7-2
CDR3 protein: CASSLAQTSNEQYF
CDR3 DNA: TGTGCCAGCAGCTTAGCGCAGACTAGCAACGAGCAGTACTTC

J gene: TRBJ1-6
D gene: TRBD1
clone size: few
V gene: TRBV6-5
CDR3 protein: CASVIDRAEGSPLHF
CDR3 DNA: TGTGCCAGCGTAATCGACAGGGCAGAGGGATCACCCCTCCACTTT

J gene: TRBJ2-5
D gene: TRBD2
clone size: -
V gene: TRBV7-2
CDR3 protein: CASSAGVETQYF
CDR3 DNA: TGTGCCAGCAGCGCGGGAGTAGAGACCCAGTACTTC

J gene: TRBJ1-2
D gene: -
clone size: -
V gene: TRBV2
CDR3 protein: CASSERENYGYTF
CDR3 DNA: TGTGCCAGCAGTGAGAGAGAGAACTATGGCTACACCTTC

J gene: TRBJ1-3
D gene: TRBD1
clone size: -
V gene: TRBV20-1
CDR3 protein: CGTGVGNTIYF
CDR3 DNA: TGCGGGACAGGGGTTGGAAACACCATATATTTT

J gene: TRBJ1-3
D gene: -
clone size: -
V gene: TRBV11-2
CDR3 protein: CASSLRGQTGNTIYF
CDR3 DNA: TGTGCCAGCAGCTTAAGAGGACAGACGGGGAACACCATATATTTT

J gene: TRBJ2-1
D gene: TRBD2
clone size: -
V gene: TRBV19
CDR3 protein: CASMRRESYNEQFF
CDR3 DNA: TGTGCCAGTATGAGGCGGGAGTCCTACAATGAGCAGTTCTTC

J gene: TRBJ1-6
D gene: TRBD1
clone size: once
V gene: TRBV19
CDR3 protein: CASSQQGGNSPLHF
CDR3 DNA: TGTGCCAGTAGCCAACAGGGGGGAAATTCACCCCTCCACTTT

J gene: TRBJ1-1
D gene: TRBD1
clone size: -
V gene: TRBV7-8
CDR3 protein: CASSSNRGTEAFF
CDR3 DNA: TGTGCCAGCAGCTCAAACAGGGGCACTGAAGCTTTCTTT

J gene: TRBJ1-6
D gene: -
clone size: -
V gene: TRBV3-1/TRBV3-2
CDR3 protein: CASSHAGNWGSPLHF
CDR3 DNA: TGTGCCAGCAGCCACGCAGGGAACTGGGGTTCACCCCTCCACTTT